Below, 27 T cell receptor beta chains from the same sample are listed, as sequenced in a study of T cell repertoires in cytomegalovirus infection. TCRdb called the reads again in MiXCR, with one record for every CDR3 protein. The table records around 500,000 distinct CDR3 sequences, under 45% of them present only once. Antigens for these TCRs are unknown. The input for sequencing was cultured PBMCs, taken from culture after CMV antigen stimulation. These receptors were taken from a human donor in good health (CMV status not recorded). Some clones in this sample may be carry-over from other donors' samples.

This clonotype was seen only a few times. V gene TRBV9 combines with J gene TRBJ2-3; 14 bases align to TRBD2. The CDR3 length is 16 residues. CDR1 and CDR2 from the germline V gene are SGDLS and YYNGEE. V dropped 4 bases and J dropped 4; count of bases not matched to a gene: 5. The CDR3: CASSPRLAGGADTQYF. The CDR3 nucleotides read TGTGCCAGCAGCCCCAGACTAGCGGGGGGGGCAGATACGCAGTATTTT.

This CDR3 is CASSPRWTSLGANVLTF. Here the CDR3 DNA reads TGTGCCAGCAGCCCGAGGTGGACTAGCCTCGGGGCCAACGTCCTGACTTTC. The genes are TRBV7-2 and TRBJ2-6, with 8 bases fitting TRBD2. From germline, CDR1 is SGHTA and CDR2 FQGNSA. The ends lost 5 bases at V and 4 bases at J; junction bases unmatched: 10. The length of the CDR3 is 17 residues.

The chain employs TRBV15 and TRBJ2-7; D is unclear. The CDR3 has 13 amino acids. Germline lookup yields CDR1 LNHNV and CDR2 YYDKDF (reference sequence). V lost 0 bases and J lost 4, with 7 bases in between. The CDR3 here is CATSRELGYEQYF. In nucleotides, the CDR3 is TGTGCCACCAGCAGAGAGTTAGGATACGAGCAGTACTTC.

The J gene is TRBJ2-3, the V gene TRBV27; maybe TRBD1 (5 bases). Trimming removed 3 bases at V and 0 bases at J, with 16 bases between. CDR3 length equals 17 residues. Germline V CDR1 and CDR2: MNHEY, SMNVEV (reference sequence). The CDR3 spells CASSFTGPRYSTDTQYF. The DNA of the CDR3 is TGTGCCAGCAGTTTTACAGGACCTCGATATAGCACAGATACGCAGTATTTT.

V and J are TRBV7-6 and TRBJ1-1, with no clear D. The CDR3 has 13 residues. CDR1 and CDR2 from the germline V gene are SGHVS and FNYEAQ. V gave up 2 bases and J gave up 1 base, with 5 bases separating them. CDR3 DNA sequence: TGTGCCAGCAGCTTACTGGCGAACACTGAAGCTTTCTTT. Translation gives CASSLLANTEAFF.

Comments on this clonotype: A junction boundary mismatches the germline segment, possibly from a read error. V is TRBV7-9 and J is TRBJ2-5, with a possible D match to TRBD2 (6 bases). This CDR3 is built from 16 residues. Germline V gives CDR1 SEHNR, CDR2 FQNEAQ (reference sequence). CDR3 in DNA: TGTGCCAGCCGCTTAGTCCCTGTGGCGGGGAAAGAGACCCAGTACTTC. As protein: CASRLVPVAGKETQYF.

The J gene is TRBJ2-3, the V gene TRBV3-1, with unresolved D. Germline CDR1 is LGHDT and CDR2 is YNNKEL (reference sequence). V was cut by 4 bases and J by 3 bases, with 14 bases left in between. This CDR3 is built from 15 residues. The CDR3 DNA reads as TGTGCCAGCAGCCTCCCTAAGATGGGTACAGATACGCAGTATTTT. Translating it yields CASSLPKMGTDTQYF.

This clonotype has more than one count but fewer than ten. The chain recombines TRBV4-1 with TRBJ1-4; D may be TRBD1 (5 bases). Germline V gives CDR1 MGHRA, CDR2 YSYEKL. This CDR3 contains 15 residues. V was pared by 4 bases and J by 8 bases, with 17 bases between. This CDR3 reads CASSPMAGRREKLFF. CDR3 nucleotides: TGCGCCAGCAGCCCTATGGCAGGGAGGAGAGAAAAACTGTTTTTT.

The chain has TRBV19 and TRBJ1-1; 11 bases are a match to TRBD1. CDR1 LNHDA and CDR2 SQIVND come from the germline V gene (reference sequence). The V gene end was trimmed by 5 bases and the J gene end by 1 base; junction bases not matched to a gene: 6. The CDR3 loop spans 16 amino acids. The CDR3 DNA reads TGTGCCAGTAGTTTCCCGGGACAGGGGGAGAACACTGAAGCTTTCTTT. Its translation: CASSFPGQGENTEAFF.

The chain joins TRBV11-2 to TRBJ2-1, with D hard to call. The CDR3 spans 16 residues. Deletions cut 7 bases from V and 0 bases from J, with 16 bases between. The germline V gene has CDR1 SGHAT and CDR2 FQNNGV. CDR3 DNA sequence: TGTGCCAGCACCGAAGTGGGCAAAAGCTCCTACAATGAGCAGTTCTTC. Its translation is CASTEVGKSSYNEQFF.

This clonotype turned up a few times. The chain employs TRBV11-2 and TRBJ2-7; the D is unclear. Germline V gene sequence: CDR1 SGHAT, CDR2 FQNNGV. The V end lost 1 base, the J end lost 5 bases, and 12 bases lay between the germline ends. The CDR3 loop spans 14 amino acids. The CDR3 here is CASSLVLAGNEQYF. DNA of the CDR3: TGTGCCAGCAGCTTAGTGTTAGCCGGCAACGAGCAGTACTTC.

CDR3 protein: CASSYPVGSGRQSNEQFF. The CDR3 DNA sequence: TGTGCCAGCAGCTACCCCGTAGGTAGCGGGAGACAGTCCAATGAGCAGTTCTTC. This chain joins TRBV11-2 and TRBJ2-1; TRBD2 matches at 9 bases. V dropped 4 bases and J dropped 6; count of bases not matched to a gene: 16. Per the germline V gene, CDR1 is SGHAT and CDR2 is FQNNGV. This CDR3 is built from 18 residues.

This chain uses TRBV2 with TRBJ2-1, with unresolved D. The CDR3 runs to 15 residues. From germline, CDR1 is SNHLY and CDR2 FYNNEI. Between the trimmed V and J ends, which lost 0 bases and 12 bases, there was a span of 18 bases. CDR3 nucleotide sequence: TGTGCCAGCAGTGAAGCGCTTCAGGACCTACCTTCGCAGTTCTTC. This gives the protein CASSEALQDLPSQFF. Looking up the rest from reference TRBV2 and TRBJ2-1 gives the full variable domain: EPEVTQTPSHQVTQMGQEVILRCVPISNHLYFYWYRQILGQKVEFLVSFYNNEISEKSEIFDDQFSVERPDGSNFTLKIRSTKLEDSAMYFCASSEALQDLPSQFFGPGTRLTVL.

V usage is TRBV11-2 and J usage is TRBJ2-5; the D is unclear. Germline V gives CDR1 SGHAT, CDR2 FQNNGV. This CDR3 has 14 amino acids. Trimming removed 5 bases at V and 5 bases at J, with 15 bases between. The DNA of the CDR3 is TGTGCCAGCAGCCCCCTGAATGTGGGGGAGACCCAGTACTTC. Translation: CASSPLNVGETQYF.

The chain recombines TRBV6-5 with TRBJ1-1; 7 bases agree with TRBD1. Germline lookup yields CDR1 MNHEY and CDR2 SVGAGI. V was clipped by 5 bases and J by 2 bases; unmatched bases: 8. There are 15 residues in the CDR3. The CDR3: CASSADRARNTEAFF. The CDR3 DNA sequence: TGTGCCAGCAGTGCCGACAGGGCACGTAACACTGAAGCTTTCTTT.

In this sample, this clonotype turned up a few times. The J gene is TRBJ1-2, the V gene TRBV6-6; D is unclear. CDR3 length: 13 residues. Germline V gene data show CDR1 as MNHNY and CDR2 as SVGAGI (reference sequence). Trimming cost V 2 bases and J 2 bases, with 6 bases left between them. CDR3 coding DNA: TGTGCCAGCAGTTACAACGGGAACTATGGCTACACCTTC. This sequence encodes CASSYNGNYGYTF.

The chain recombines TRBV7-2 with TRBJ2-3; D is perhaps TRBD2 (7 bases). CDR1 is SGHTA and CDR2 is FQGNSA in the germline V gene. V shed 4 bases and J shed 4 bases, with 18 bases lying between them. This CDR3 contains 16 residues. The CDR3 sequence is CASSSLGAGAADTQYF. CDR3 DNA sequence: TGTGCCAGCAGCTCCCTGGGGGCGGGGGCTGCAGATACGCAGTATTTT.

As for this clonotype: A read error is possible here, since a much larger clone lies one base away. As DNA, the CDR3 is TGTGCCAGCAGCTTACCCCACACTGAAGCTTTCTTT. It encodes CASSLPHTEAFF. The gene calls are TRBV11-2 and TRBJ1-1; D remains ambiguous. From germline, CDR1 is SGHAT and CDR2 FQNNGV. This CDR3 has 12 amino acids. Trimming removed 2 bases from V and 3 bases from J, with 4 bases in between. The complete variable domain, with remaining parts taken from reference TRBV11-2 and TRBJ1-1, reads EAGVAQSPRYKIIEKRQSVAFWCNPISGHATLYWYQQILGQGPKLLIQFQNNGVVDDSQLPKDRFSAERLKGVDSTLKIQPAKLEDSAVYLCASSLPHTEAFFGQGTRLTVV.

V is TRBV19 and J is TRBJ2-1, with D uncertain. The CDR3 sequence is 12 residues long. The V gene's germline CDR1 is LNHDA and CDR2 SQIVND (reference sequence). Trimming shortened V by 7 bases and J by 8 bases, and 12 bases separated the two germline ends. CDR3 DNA sequence: TGTGCCAGTACCATAAGTGGGTATGAGCAGTTCTTC. Translated, it gives CASTISGYEQFF.

The chain joins TRBV6-1 to TRBJ2-6; D possibly corresponds to TRBD1 (6 bases). This CDR3 has 15 residues. V was pared by 7 bases and J by 4 bases, with 14 bases between. CDR1 and CDR2 from the germline V gene are MNHNS and SASEGT. The CDR3 loop is CASNAAGAGANVLTF. DNA for the CDR3: TGTGCCAGCAACGCCGCAGGGGCCGGGGCCAACGTCCTGACTTTC.

This chain joins TRBV25-1 and TRBJ2-6, with D unresolved. Germline assignment: CDR1 MGHDK and CDR2 SYGVNS. Trimming took off 2 bases at V and 0 bases at J, with 8 bases between the two ends. The CDR3 contains 16 residues. CDR3 region: CASSELSSSGANVLTF. In DNA, the CDR3 is TGTGCCAGCAGTGAACTTTCAAGCTCTGGGGCCAACGTCCTGACTTTC. Combining the CDR3 with reference TRBV25-1 and TRBJ2-6 gives the whole variable domain EADIYQTPRYLVIGTGKKITLECSQTMGHDKMYWYQQDPGMELHLIHYSYGVNSTEKGDLSSESTVSRIRTEHFPLTLESARPSHTSQYLCASSELSSSGANVLTFGAGSRLTVL.

This chain uses TRBV6-5 with TRBJ1-2, with D possibly TRBD1 on 6 matching bases. The CDR3 consists of 14 residues. CDR1 is MNHEY, CDR2 SVGAGI, per germline. Trimming shortened V by 6 bases and J by 8 bases, and 19 bases separated the two germline ends. CDR3 residues: CASSSITGRGGYTF. The CDR3 nucleotides read TGTGCCAGCAGCTCCATCACAGGGCGCGGCGGCTACACCTTC.

This clonotype was recorded many times. The chain joins TRBV7-2 to TRBJ1-4; TRBD1 aligns across 7 bases. The germline V gene has CDR1 SGHTA and CDR2 FQGNSA. V gave up 2 bases and J gave up 7 bases; unmatched junction bases: 4. The CDR3 sequence is 14 residues long. The CDR3 sequence: CASSLNRGVEKLFF. The CDR3 nucleotides are TGTGCCAGCAGCTTAAACAGGGGCGTTGAAAAACTGTTTTTT.

The rearrangement links TRBV20-1 to TRBJ2-5; tentatively, D is TRBD2 (7 bases). V lost 2 bases and J 4 bases, leaving 14 bases between the germline ends. The CDR3 contains 14 residues. From germline, CDR1 is DFQATT and CDR2 SNEGSKA (reference sequence). The CDR3 DNA follows: TGCAGTGCTAGAAAGGTGGGGGGGCTAGAGACCCAGTACTTC. It is translated as CSARKVGGLETQYF.

The chain carries TRBV11-2 and TRBJ2-1, with 8 bases that match TRBD2. The V segment lost 4 bases and the J segment 6 bases; nucleotides outside the gene matches: 2. The CDR3 covers 13 residues. Germline assignment: CDR1 SGHAT and CDR2 FQNNGV. CDR3 protein: CASSSGLVNEQFF. DNA of the CDR3: TGTGCCAGCAGCTCGGGACTAGTCAATGAGCAGTTCTTC.

This clonotype was seen repeatedly, ten times or more. The V and J genes are TRBV7-2 and TRBJ1-6, with D possibly TRBD1 on 5 matching bases. This CDR3 is built from 14 residues. The ends were cut back, 5 bases at V and 8 bases at J, with 13 bases in the middle. Germline-derived CDR1 and CDR2 are SGHTA and FQGNSA. CDR3 sequence (DNA): TGTGCCAGCAGCCTTGGGACGGAATATTCACCCCTCCACTTT. This sequence encodes CASSLGTEYSPLHF.

The rearrangement uses TRBV27 and TRBJ1-4; D call uncertain. The CDR3 consists of 14 residues. V shed 6 bases and J shed 4 bases, with 12 bases lying between them. Germline V gene sequence: CDR1 MNHEY, CDR2 SMNVEV (reference sequence). CDR3 protein: CASRRPGFNEKLFF. CDR3 sequence (DNA): TGTGCCAGCAGGAGACCGGGTTTTAATGAAAAACTGTTTTTT.